These 14 T cell receptor beta chains were sequenced from one sample in a study of regulatory T cells in long-lasting Graves disease. Time point here: persistent/refractory GD, antithyroid drugs over 5 years with positive TRAb. Construction of the TCR library relied on RNA isolated from PBMCs. Combining iRepertoire HTBI primers with Arm-PCR of CDR3 regions, the authors built TCR beta libraries. TCRdb re-called the multiplex PCR reads with MiXCR, one entry per CDR3 protein. The sample lists some 470,000 distinct CDR3 sequences; roughly 21% were seen once. The sample here was peripheral blood mononuclear cells (PBMCs), taken when the disease was refractory, from a patient treated with antithyroid drugs. The receptors come from a female donor with Graves disease.

V gene TRBV5-1 combines with J gene TRBJ1-5; possibly TRBD1 for D (5 bases). This CDR3 has 15 residues. Trimming removed 2 bases from V and 10 bases from J, with 19 bases in between. The germline V gene has CDR1 SGHRS and CDR2 YFSETQ. The CDR3 loop reads CASSFGGDLGEPQHF. In DNA, the CDR3 is TGCGCCAGCAGCTTTGGTGGGGACCTGGGGGAACCCCAGCATTTT.

This clonotype was found many times. The CDR3 region has the DNA TGCAGTGCTGGGAAGGCGGGTTCCAATCAGCCCCAGCATTTT. It translates to CSAGKAGSNQPQHF. The chain couples TRBV20-1 to TRBJ1-5; unclear D gene. V was shortened by 5 bases and J by 3 bases, with 14 bases between the two germline ends. From germline, CDR1 is DFQATT and CDR2 SNEGSKA (reference sequence). The CDR3 is 14 amino acids.

Many counts were recorded for this clonotype. The chain has TRBV28 and TRBJ2-2; TRBD2 is a possible D gene (5 bases). In germline, CDR1 is MDHEN, CDR2 SYDVKM. The CDR3 length is 12 residues. With 6 bases removed from V and 5 bases from J, the gap between germline ends came to 7 bases. The CDR3 sequence: CASSRGTGELFF. DNA of the CDR3: TGTGCCAGCAGCCGGGGTACCGGGGAGCTGTTTTTT. Together with reference TRBV28 and TRBJ2-2, the CDR3 gives the full variable domain: DVKVTQSSRYLVKRTGEKVFLECVQDMDHENMFWYRQDPGLGLRLIYFSYDVKMKEKGDIPEGYSVSREKKERFSLILESASTNQTSMYLCASSRGTGELFFGEGSRLTVL.

The chain combines TRBV5-1 with TRBJ1-1; 10 bases are a match to TRBD1. The CDR3 is made up of 15 amino acids. Germline CDR1 reads SGHRS; CDR2 reads YFSETQ. V trimming: 0 bases; J trimming: 3 bases; junction bases outside the gene matches: 2. CDR3 amino acids: CASSLDGTGDTEAFF. The CDR3 nucleotides read TGCGCCAGCAGCTTGGACGGGACAGGGGACACTGAAGCTTTCTTT.

A note on this clonotype: Its ends do not fully match the called genes, so a read error is possible. The chain couples TRBV11-2 to TRBJ2-2; the D is unclear. Germline lookup yields CDR1 SGHAT and CDR2 FQNNGV. The CDR3 spans 15 residues. The chain's CDR3 is CANSLKLANTGELFF. In nucleotides, the CDR3 is TGTGCCAACAGCTTAAAGCTAGCGAACACCGGGGAGCTGTTTTTT.

Many counts were recorded for this clonotype. The rearrangement joins TRBV7-9 to TRBJ2-5; perhaps TRBD2 as D (6 bases). The germline V gene has CDR1 SEHNR and CDR2 FQNEAQ (reference sequence). The CDR3 has 17 residues. The V and J ends lost 4 bases and 4 bases respectively, with 22 bases between them. CDR3 in DNA: TGTGCCAGCAGCTCATACCCCCCGGAGGGAATAGGAGAGACCCAGTACTTC. Translated: CASSSYPPEGIGETQYF. Using reference TRBV7-9 and TRBJ2-5 for the parts outside the CDR3, the full variable domain is DTGVSQNPRHKITKRGQNVTFRCDPISEHNRLYWYRQTLGQGPEFLTYFQNEAQLEKSRLLSDRFSAERPKGSFSTLEIQRTEQGDSAMYLCASSSYPPEGIGETQYFGPGTRLLVL.

This clonotype was seen only a few times. The V gene is TRBV11-2, the J gene TRBJ2-2; no firm D call. V lost 3 bases, J lost 1 base, and 18 bases lay in between. The CDR3 contains 18 residues. Germline V lookup: CDR1 SGHAT, CDR2 FQNNGV. The CDR3 bases are TGTGCCAGCAGCTTCTACACCCATCAAGGGTTGAACACCGGGGAGCTGTTTTTT. Its protein is CASSFYTHQGLNTGELFF. The full variable domain, in which reference TRBV11-2 and TRBJ2-2 provide the parts outside the CDR3, is EAGVAQSPRYKIIEKRQSVAFWCNPISGHATLYWYQQILGQGPKLLIQFQNNGVVDDSQLPKDRFSAERLKGVDSTLKIQPAKLEDSAVYLCASSFYTHQGLNTGELFFGEGSRLTVL.

This clonotype has only a few counts. This chain joins TRBV6-1 and TRBJ2-2, with D perhaps being TRBD1 or TRBD2 (5 bases each). The CDR3 spans 14 residues. Germline lookup yields CDR1 MNHNS and CDR2 SASEGT. V lost 7 bases and J lost 5, with 14 bases in between. In nucleotides, the CDR3 is TGTGCCAGCAAGCCGAGAGGGGAGACCGGGGAGCTGTTTTTT. The encoded protein is CASKPRGETGELFF.

This clonotype appeared many times. The chain uses TRBV6-1 and TRBJ1-6; D is unresolved. The CDR3 is made up of 11 amino acids. Germline assignment: CDR1 MNHNS and CDR2 SASEGT. Trimming removed 8 bases from V and 7 bases from J, with 6 bases in between. CDR3 DNA: TGTGCCAGCGGACTCAATTCACCCCTCCACTTT. It specifies CASGLNSPLHF.

This clonotype was seen at least ten times. One end of the junction fails to match germline, which may point to a read error. The chain employs TRBV28 and TRBJ2-7; D is perhaps TRBD2 (5 bases). This CDR3 is 15 amino acids long. Germline V gene data show CDR1 as MDHEN and CDR2 as SYDVKM. CDR3 in amino acids: CPSNPPGTNPYEQYF. Written as DNA, the CDR3 is TGTCCCAGCAATCCTCCGGGAACAAACCCCTACGAGCAGTACTTC. The full variable domain, its missing parts supplied by reference TRBV28 and TRBJ2-7, is DVKVTQSSRYLVKRTGEKVFLECVQDMDHENMFWYRQDPGLGLRLIYFSYDVKMKEKGDIPEGYSVSREKKERFSLILESASTNQTSMYLCPSNPPGTNPYEQYFGPGTRLTVT.

This chain connects TRBV28 to TRBJ1-5; D is unresolved. This CDR3 contains 14 residues. From germline, CDR1 is MDHEN and CDR2 SYDVKM. Trimming cost V 3 bases and J 1 base, with 7 bases left between them. The DNA of the CDR3 is TGTGCCAGCAGTTTTATGGGGAGCAATCAGCCCCAGCATTTT. It is translated as CASSFMGSNQPQHF.

This chain links TRBV6-1 with TRBJ2-1; 11 bases map to TRBD2. After removal of 3 bases from V and 6 bases from J, the junction contained 7 bases not matched to a gene. This CDR3 is built from 16 residues. The germline V gene has CDR1 MNHNS and CDR2 SASEGT. The CDR3 loop is CASSDPTSGTSNEQFF. CDR3 DNA sequence: TGTGCCAGCAGTGACCCGACTAGCGGGACCAGCAATGAGCAGTTCTTC.

The chain is built from TRBV6-2 or TRBV6-3 and TRBJ1-1; 7 bases map to TRBD1. This CDR3 spans 13 amino acids. The V segment lost 5 bases and the J segment 4 bases; nucleotides outside the gene matches: 4. Germline V gene data show CDR1 as MNHEY and CDR2 as SVGEGT. The CDR3 region has the DNA TGTGCCAGCAGTGTGACAGGGCGCACTGAAGCTTTCTTT. Translating gives CASSVTGRTEAFF.

The J gene is TRBJ1-5, the V gene TRBV24-1; D gene unclear. The CDR3 length is 14 residues. The V gene's germline CDR1 is KGHDR and CDR2 SFDVKD. The V end was cut by 4 bases, the J end by 0 bases, with 6 bases between. The CDR3 nucleotides are TGTGCCACCAGTGAGGGTCATAGCAATCAGCCCCAGCATTTT. It translates to CATSEGHSNQPQHF.